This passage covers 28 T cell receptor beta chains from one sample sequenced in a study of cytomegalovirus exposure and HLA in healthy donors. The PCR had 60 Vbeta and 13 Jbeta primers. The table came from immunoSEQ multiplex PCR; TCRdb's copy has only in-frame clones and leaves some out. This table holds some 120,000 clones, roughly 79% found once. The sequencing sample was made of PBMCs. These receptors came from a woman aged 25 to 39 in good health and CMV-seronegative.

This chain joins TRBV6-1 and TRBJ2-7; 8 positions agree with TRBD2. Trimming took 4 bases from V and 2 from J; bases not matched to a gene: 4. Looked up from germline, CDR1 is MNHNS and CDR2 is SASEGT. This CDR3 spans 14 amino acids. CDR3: CASSGLARAYEQYF. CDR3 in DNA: TGTGCCAGCAGTGGACTAGCGCGGGCCTACGAGCAGTACTTC.

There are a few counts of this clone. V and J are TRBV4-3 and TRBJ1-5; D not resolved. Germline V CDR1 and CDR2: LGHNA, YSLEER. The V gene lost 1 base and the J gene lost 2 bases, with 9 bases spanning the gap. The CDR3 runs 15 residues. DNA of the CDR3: TGCGCCAGCAGCCAAGCGCCTCGGGGCAATCAGCCCCAGCATTTT. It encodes CASSQAPRGNQPQHF.

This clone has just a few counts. Written as DNA, the CDR3 is TGTGCCAGTAGTATACGAACTGAAGGAGGGTCAGGTGAGCAGTTCTTC. Translating it yields CASSIRTEGGSGEQFF. This chain links TRBV19 with TRBJ2-1, with D tentatively TRBD2 (6 bases). Germline assignment: CDR1 LNHDA and CDR2 SQIVND (reference sequence). Trimming took 2 bases from V and 9 from J, leaving 20 bases between them. CDR3 size: 16 residues.

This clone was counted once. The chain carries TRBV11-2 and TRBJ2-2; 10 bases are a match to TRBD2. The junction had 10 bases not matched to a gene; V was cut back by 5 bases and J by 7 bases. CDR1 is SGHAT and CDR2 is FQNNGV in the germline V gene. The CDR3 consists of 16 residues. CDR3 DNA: TGTGCCAGCAGCATCGAGAGCGGGAGGGCGGGCGGGGAGCTGTTTTTT. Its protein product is CASSIESGRAGGELFF.

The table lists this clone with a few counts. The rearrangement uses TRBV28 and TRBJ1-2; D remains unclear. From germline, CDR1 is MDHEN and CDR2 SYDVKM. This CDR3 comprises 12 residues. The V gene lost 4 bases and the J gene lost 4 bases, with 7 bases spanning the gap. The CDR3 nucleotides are TGTGCCAGCAGTTGGGGAGGCTATGGCTACACCTTC. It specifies CASSWGGYGYTF.

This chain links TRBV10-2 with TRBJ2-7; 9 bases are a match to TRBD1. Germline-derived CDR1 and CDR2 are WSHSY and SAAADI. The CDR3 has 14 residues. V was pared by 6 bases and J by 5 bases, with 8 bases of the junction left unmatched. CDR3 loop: CASRTGTGSHEQYF. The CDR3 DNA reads TGCGCCAGCAGGACCGGGACAGGGTCCCACGAGCAGTACTTC.

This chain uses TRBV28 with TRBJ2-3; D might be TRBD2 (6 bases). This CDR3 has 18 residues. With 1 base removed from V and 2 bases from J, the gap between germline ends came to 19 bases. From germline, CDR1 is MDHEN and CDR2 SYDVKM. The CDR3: CASSLSTGDPLNTDTQYF. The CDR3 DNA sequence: TGTGCCAGCAGTTTATCAACGGGAGACCCCCTTAACACAGATACGCAGTATTTT.

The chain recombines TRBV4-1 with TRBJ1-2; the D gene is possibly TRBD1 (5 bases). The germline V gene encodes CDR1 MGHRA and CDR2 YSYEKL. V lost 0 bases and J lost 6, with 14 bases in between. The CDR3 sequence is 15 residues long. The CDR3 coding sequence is TGCGCCAGCAGCCAAGATCATGGAGGGGCCGATGGCTACACCTTC. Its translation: CASSQDHGGADGYTF.

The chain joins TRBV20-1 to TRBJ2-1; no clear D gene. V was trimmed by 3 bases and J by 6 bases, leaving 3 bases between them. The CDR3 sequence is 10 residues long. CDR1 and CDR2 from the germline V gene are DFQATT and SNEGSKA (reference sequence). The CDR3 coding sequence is TGCAGTGCTAGCAGCAATGAGCAGTTCTTC. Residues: CSASSNEQFF.

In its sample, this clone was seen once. CDR3 region: CASSLKSRYQPQHF. In DNA, the CDR3 is TGTGCCAGCAGTTTAAAAAGCCGATATCAGCCCCAGCATTTT. The chain has TRBV28 and TRBJ1-5; D remains unclear. The CDR3 has 14 residues. Trimming took 2 bases from V and 5 from J, leaving 10 bases between them. Germline-derived CDR1 and CDR2 are MDHEN and SYDVKM.

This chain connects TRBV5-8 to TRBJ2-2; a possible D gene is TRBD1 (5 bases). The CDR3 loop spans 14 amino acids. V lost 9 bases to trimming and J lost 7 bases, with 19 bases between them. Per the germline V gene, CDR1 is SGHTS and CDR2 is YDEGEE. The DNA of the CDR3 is TGTGCCACGCAAAAGGACATTCCCGGCGGGGAGCTGTTTTTT. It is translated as CATQKDIPGGELFF.

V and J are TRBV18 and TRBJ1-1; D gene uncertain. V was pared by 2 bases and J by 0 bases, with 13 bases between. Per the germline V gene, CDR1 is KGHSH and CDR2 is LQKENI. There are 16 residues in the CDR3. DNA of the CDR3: TGTGCCAGCTCACCAATCTCCCCCGGGGTGAACACTGAAGCTTTCTTT. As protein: CASSPISPGVNTEAFF.

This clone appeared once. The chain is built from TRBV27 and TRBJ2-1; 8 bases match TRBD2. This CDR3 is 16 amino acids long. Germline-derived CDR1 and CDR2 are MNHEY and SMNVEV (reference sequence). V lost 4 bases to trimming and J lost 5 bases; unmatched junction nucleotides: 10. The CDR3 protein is CASSSLGGRTNNEQFF. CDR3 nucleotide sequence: TGTGCCAGCAGTTCCCTAGGCGGGAGGACTAACAATGAGCAGTTCTTC.

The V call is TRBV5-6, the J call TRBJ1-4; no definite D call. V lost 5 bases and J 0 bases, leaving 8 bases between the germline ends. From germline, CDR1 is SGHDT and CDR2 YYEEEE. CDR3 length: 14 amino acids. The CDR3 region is CASSPGSTNEKLFF. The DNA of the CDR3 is TGTGCCAGCAGTCCGGGTTCAACTAATGAAAAACTGTTTTTT. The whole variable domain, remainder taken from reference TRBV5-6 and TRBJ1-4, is DAGVTQSPTHLIKTRGQQVTLRCSPKSGHDTVSWYQQALGQGPQFIFQYYEEEERQRGNFPDRFSGHQFPNYSSELNVNALLLGDSALYLCASSPGSTNEKLFFGSGTQLSVL.

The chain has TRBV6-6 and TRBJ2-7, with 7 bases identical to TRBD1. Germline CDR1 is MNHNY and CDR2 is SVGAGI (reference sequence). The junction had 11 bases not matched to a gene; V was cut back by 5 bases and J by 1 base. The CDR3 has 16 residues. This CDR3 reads CASSAPDRVTSYEQYF. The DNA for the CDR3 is TGTGCCAGCAGTGCACCTGACAGGGTCACATCCTACGAGCAGTACTTC.

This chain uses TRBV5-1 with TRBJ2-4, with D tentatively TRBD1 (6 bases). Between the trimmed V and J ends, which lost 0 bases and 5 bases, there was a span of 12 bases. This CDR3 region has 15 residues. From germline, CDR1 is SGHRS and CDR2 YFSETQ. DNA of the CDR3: TGCGCCAGCAGCTTGGCCAACAGGGCAGAAAACATTCAGTACTTC. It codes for CASSLANRAENIQYF.

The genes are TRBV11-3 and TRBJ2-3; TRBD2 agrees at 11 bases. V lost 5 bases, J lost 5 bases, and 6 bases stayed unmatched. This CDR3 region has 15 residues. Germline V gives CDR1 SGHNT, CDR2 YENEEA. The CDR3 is CASSISGRAIDTQYF. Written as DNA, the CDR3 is TGTGCCAGCAGCATTAGCGGGAGGGCCATAGATACGCAGTATTTT.

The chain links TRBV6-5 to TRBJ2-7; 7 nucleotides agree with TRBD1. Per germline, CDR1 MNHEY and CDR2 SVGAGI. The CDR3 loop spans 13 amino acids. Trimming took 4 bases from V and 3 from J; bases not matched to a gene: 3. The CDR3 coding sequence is TGTGCCAGCAGTTCCGACAGGGACTACGAGCAGTACTTC. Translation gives CASSSDRDYEQYF.

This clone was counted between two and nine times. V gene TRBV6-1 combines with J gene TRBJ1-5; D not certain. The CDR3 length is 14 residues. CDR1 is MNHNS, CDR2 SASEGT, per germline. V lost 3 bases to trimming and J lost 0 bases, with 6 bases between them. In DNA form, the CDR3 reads TGTGCCAGCAGTGAGGGCCGTAGCAATCAGCCCCAGCATTTT. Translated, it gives CASSEGRSNQPQHF.

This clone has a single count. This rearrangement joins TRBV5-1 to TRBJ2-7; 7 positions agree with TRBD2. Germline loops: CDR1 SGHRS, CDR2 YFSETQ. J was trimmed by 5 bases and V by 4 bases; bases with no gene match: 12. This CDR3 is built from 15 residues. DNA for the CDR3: TGCGCCAGCAGCAGAGCCGGGACTACAGTCCACGAGCAGTACTTC. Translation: CASSRAGTTVHEQYF.

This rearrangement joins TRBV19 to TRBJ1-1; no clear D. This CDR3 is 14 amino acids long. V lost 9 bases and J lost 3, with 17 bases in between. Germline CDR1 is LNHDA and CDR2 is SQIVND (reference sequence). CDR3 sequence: CASRPQTRDTEAFF. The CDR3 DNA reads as TGTGCCAGCCGACCGCAAACTAGGGACACTGAAGCTTTCTTT. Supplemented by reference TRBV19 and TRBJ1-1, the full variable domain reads DGGITQSPKYLFRKEGQNVTLSCEQNLNHDAMYWYRQDPGQGLRLIYYSQIVNDFQKGDIAEGYSVSREKKESFPLTVTSAQKNPTAFYLCASRPQTRDTEAFFGQGTRLTVV.

The CDR3 DNA is TGTGCCAGCAGTGCCATTCAGGGGGCACCCTACGAGCAGTACTTC. Its protein is CASSAIQGAPYEQYF. The J gene is TRBJ2-7, the V gene TRBV27; 8 bases are shared with TRBD1. With 5 bases clipped from V and 2 bases from J, the junction kept 8 bases outside the gene matches. The V gene's germline CDR1 is MNHEY and CDR2 SMNVEV (reference sequence). The CDR3 is made up of 15 amino acids.

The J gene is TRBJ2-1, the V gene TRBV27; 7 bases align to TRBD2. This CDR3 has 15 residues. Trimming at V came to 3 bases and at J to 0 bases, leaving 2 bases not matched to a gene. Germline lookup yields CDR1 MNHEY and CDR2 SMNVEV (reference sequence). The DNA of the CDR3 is TGTGCCAGCAGTTTTCGCGGGAGCTCCTACAATGAGCAGTTCTTC. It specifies CASSFRGSSYNEQFF.

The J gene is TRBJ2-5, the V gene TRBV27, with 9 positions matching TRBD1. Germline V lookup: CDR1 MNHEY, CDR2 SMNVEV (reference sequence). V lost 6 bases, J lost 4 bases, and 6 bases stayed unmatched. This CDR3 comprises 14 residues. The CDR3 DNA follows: TGTGCCAGCAGGAAACAGGGGGCCTCAGAGACCCAGTACTTC. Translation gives CASRKQGASETQYF.

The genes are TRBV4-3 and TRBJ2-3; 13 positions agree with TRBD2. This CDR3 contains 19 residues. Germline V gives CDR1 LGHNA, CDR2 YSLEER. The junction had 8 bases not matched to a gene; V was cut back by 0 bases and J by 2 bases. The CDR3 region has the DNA TGCGCCAGCAGCCAAGAGCCGTTGGGACTAGCGGGACACACAGATACGCAGTATTTT. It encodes CASSQEPLGLAGHTDTQYF.

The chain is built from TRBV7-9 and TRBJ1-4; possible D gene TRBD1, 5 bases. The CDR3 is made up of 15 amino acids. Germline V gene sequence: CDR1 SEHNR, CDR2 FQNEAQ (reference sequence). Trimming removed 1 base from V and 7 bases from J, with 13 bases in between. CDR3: CASSLGNRIVEKLFF. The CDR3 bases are TGTGCCAGCAGCTTAGGCAACAGGATTGTTGAAAAACTGTTTTTT. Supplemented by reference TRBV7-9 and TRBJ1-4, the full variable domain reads DTGVSQNPRHKITKRGQNVTFRCDPISEHNRLYWYRQTLGQGPEFLTYFQNEAQLEKSRLLSDRFSAERPKGSFSTLEIQRTEQGDSAMYLCASSLGNRIVEKLFFGSGTQLSVL.

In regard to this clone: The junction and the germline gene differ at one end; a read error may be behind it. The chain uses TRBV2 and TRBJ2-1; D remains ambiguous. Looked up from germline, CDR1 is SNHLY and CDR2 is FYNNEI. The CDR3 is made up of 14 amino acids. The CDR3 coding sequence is TGTGCCAGCAGTGAGACCGGGTCTTACAATGAGCGGTTCTTC. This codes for CASSETGSYNERFF.

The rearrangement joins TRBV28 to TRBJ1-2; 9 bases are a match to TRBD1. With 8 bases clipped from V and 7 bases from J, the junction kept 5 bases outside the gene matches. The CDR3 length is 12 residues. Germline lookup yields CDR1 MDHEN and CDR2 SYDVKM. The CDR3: CASADRGSGYTF. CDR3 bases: TGTGCCAGCGCGGACAGGGGCTCTGGCTACACCTTC.